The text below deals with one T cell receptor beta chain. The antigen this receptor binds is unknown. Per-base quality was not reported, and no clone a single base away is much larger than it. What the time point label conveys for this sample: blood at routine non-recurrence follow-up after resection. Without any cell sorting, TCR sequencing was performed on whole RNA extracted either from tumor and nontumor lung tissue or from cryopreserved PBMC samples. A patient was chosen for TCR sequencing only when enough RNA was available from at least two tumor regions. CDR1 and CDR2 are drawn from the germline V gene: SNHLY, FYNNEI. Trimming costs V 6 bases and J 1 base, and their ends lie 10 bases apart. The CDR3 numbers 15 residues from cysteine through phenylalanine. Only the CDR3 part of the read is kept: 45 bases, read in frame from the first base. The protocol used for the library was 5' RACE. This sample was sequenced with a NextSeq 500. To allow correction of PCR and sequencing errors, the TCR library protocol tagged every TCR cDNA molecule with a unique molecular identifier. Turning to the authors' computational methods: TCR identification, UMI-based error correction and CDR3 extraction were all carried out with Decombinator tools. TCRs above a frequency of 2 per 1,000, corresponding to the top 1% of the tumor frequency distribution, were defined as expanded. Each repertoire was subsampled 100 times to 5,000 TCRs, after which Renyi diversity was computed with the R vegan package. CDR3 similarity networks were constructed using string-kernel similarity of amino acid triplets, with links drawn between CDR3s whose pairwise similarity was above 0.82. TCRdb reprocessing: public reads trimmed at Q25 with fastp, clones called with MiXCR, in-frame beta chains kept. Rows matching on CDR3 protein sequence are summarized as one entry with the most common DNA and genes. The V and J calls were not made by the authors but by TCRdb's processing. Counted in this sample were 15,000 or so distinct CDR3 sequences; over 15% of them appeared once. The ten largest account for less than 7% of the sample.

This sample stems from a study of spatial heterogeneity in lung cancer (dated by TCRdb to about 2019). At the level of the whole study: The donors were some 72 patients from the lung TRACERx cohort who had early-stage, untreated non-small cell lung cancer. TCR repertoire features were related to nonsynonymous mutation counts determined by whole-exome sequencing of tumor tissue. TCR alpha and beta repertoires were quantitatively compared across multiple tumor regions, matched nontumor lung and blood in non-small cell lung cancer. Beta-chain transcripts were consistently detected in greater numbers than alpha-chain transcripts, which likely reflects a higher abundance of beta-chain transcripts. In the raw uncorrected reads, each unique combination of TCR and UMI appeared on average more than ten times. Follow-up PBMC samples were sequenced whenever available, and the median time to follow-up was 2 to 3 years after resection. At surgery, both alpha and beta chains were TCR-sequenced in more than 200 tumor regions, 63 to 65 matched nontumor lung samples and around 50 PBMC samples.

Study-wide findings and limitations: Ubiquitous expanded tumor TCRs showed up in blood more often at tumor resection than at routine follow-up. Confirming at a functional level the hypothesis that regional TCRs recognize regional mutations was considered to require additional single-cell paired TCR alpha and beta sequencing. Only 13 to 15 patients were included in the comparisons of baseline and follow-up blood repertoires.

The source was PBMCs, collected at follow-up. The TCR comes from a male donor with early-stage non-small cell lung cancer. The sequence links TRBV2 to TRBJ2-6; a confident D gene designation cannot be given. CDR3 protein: CASSPGRSGANVLTF. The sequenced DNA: TGTGCCAGCAGCCCCGGCAGATCTGGGGCCAACGTCCTGACTTTC.